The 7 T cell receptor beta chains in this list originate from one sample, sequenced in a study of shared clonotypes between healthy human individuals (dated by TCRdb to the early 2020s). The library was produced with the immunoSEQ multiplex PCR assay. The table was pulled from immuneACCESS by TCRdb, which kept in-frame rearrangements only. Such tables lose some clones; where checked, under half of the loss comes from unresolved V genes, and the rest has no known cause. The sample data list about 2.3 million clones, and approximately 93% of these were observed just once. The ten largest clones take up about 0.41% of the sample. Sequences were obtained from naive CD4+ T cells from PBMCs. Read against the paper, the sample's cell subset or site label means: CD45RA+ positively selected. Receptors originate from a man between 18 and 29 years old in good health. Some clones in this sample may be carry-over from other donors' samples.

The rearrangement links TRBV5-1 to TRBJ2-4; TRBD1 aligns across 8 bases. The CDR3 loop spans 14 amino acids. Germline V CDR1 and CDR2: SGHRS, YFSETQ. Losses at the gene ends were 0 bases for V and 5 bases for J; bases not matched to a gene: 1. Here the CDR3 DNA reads TGCGCCAGCAGCTTGGACAGGGGGGAAAACATTCAGTACTTC. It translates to CASSLDRGENIQYF.

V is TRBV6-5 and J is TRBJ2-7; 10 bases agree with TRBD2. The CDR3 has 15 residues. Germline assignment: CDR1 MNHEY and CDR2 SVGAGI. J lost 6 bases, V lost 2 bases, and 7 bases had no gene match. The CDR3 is CASSYTAGGPFEQYF. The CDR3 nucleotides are TGTGCCAGCAGTTACACAGCGGGAGGGCCGTTCGAGCAGTACTTC.

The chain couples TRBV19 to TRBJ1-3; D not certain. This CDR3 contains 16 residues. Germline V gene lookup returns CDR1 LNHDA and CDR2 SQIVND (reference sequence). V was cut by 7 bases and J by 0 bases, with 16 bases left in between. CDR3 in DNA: TGTGCCAGTATCGAAAAGGACCGATACTCTGGAAACACCATATATTTT. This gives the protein CASIEKDRYSGNTIYF.

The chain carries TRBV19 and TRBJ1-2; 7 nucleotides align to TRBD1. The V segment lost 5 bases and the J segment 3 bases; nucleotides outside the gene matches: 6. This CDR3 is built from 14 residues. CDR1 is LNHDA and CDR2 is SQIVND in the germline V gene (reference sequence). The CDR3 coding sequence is TGTGCCAGTAGTTTACACAGGGGCTACTATGGCTACACCTTC. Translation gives CASSLHRGYYGYTF.

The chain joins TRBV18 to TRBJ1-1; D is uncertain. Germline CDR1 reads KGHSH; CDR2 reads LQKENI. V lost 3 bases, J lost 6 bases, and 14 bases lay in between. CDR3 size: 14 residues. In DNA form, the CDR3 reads TGTGCCAGCTCACCTTTTGCGCCGGGGTCTGAAGCTTTCTTT. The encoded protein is CASSPFAPGSEAFF. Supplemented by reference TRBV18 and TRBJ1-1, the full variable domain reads NAGVMQNPRHLVRRRGQEARLRCSPMKGHSHVYWYRQLPEEGLKFMVYLQKENIIDESGMPKERFSAEFPKEGPSILRIQQVVRGDSAAYFCASSPFAPGSEAFFGQGTRLTVV.

The CDR3 DNA sequence: TGTGCCAGCAGCACCGGACAGGAGCAGTACTTC. Amino acid sequence: CASSTGQEQYF. V usage is TRBV7-2 and J usage is TRBJ2-7; tentative D call: TRBD1 (6 bases). The germline CDR1 and CDR2 sequences are SGHTA and FQGNSA. Trimming stripped 5 bases from V and 7 bases from J, with 9 bases between. This CDR3 region has 11 residues.

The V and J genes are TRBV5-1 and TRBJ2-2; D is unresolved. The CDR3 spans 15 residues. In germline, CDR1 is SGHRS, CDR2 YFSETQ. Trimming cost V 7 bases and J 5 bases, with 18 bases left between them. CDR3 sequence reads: CASQPLSHTTGELFF. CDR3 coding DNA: TGCGCCAGCCAGCCGTTGAGCCATACTACCGGGGAGCTGTTTTTT.